These 16 T cell receptor beta chains were sequenced from one sample in a study of identical twins. One entry per CDR3 protein results from TCRdb running MiXCR on the 5' RACE reads. The sample includes 700,000 or so distinct CDR3 sequences, about 20% seen only once; the top ten take approximately 4.5%. Another study also made use of these data, one on T cells expressing NK-cell markers.

The sample taken for sequencing was PBMCs. The receptors were sampled from a young woman in good health.

This clonotype appeared once. The V gene is TRBV20-1, the J gene TRBJ2-1; the D gene is possibly TRBD1 (7 bases). Per the germline V gene, CDR1 is DFQATT and CDR2 is SNEGSKA (reference sequence). The CDR3 spans 13 residues. Trimming shortened V by 6 bases and J by 9 bases, and 18 bases separated the two germline ends. This CDR3 reads CSAQTGWRGEQFF. DNA of the CDR3: TGCAGTGCCCAGACAGGGTGGAGGGGTGAGCAGTTCTTC.

This clonotype has a handful of counts. V is TRBV6-1 and J is TRBJ2-7, with D tentatively TRBD2 (5 bases). Trimming shortened V by 5 bases and J by 4 bases, and 21 bases separated the two germline ends. CDR1 MNHNS and CDR2 SASEGT come from the germline V gene. This CDR3 spans 16 amino acids. The CDR3 DNA reads as TGTGCCAGCAGTCCCTTCTCCGGTACGGGGTTTTACGAGCAGTACTTC. This gives the protein CASSPFSGTGFYEQYF.

This clonotype was seen a handful of times. The chain employs TRBV12-3 or TRBV12-4 and TRBJ1-2; possible D gene TRBD1, 5 bases. This CDR3 is 14 amino acids long. V shed 1 base and J shed 11 bases, with 17 bases lying between them. CDR3 nucleotides: TGTGCCAGCAGTTTAGGTCGGGCAGGGCTAGGGTACACCTTC. Its protein product is CASSLGRAGLGYTF.

This chain uses TRBV20-1 with TRBJ1-5; 8 bases match TRBD1. Per the germline V gene, CDR1 is DFQATT and CDR2 is SNEGSKA (reference sequence). CDR3 size: 12 residues. J lost 7 bases, V lost 6 bases, and 5 bases had no gene match. In nucleotides, the CDR3 is TGCAGTGCCCTACAGGGGGGACAGCCCCAGCATTTT. Protein sequence: CSALQGGQPQHF.

The chain carries TRBV7-9 and TRBJ1-2; D is perhaps TRBD1 (5 bases). Germline V lookup: CDR1 SEHNR, CDR2 FQNEAQ (reference sequence). The V end was cut by 4 bases, the J end by 7 bases, with 13 bases between. There are 13 residues in the CDR3. CDR3 in amino acids: CASSSGRPPGYTF. In DNA, the CDR3 is TGTGCCAGCAGCTCGGGACGTCCTCCTGGCTACACCTTC.

V gene TRBV18 combines with J gene TRBJ2-3, with TRBD1 matching 7 bases. The V and J ends lost 4 bases and 4 bases, in that order; junction bases with no gene match: 5. The CDR3 sequence is 14 residues long. Germline CDR1 and CDR2: KGHSH and LQKENI. CDR3 coding DNA: TGTGCCAGCTCACAGGCCAGGGGGTCAGATACGCAGTATTTT. Its protein product is CASSQARGSDTQYF.

This clonotype came up many times. The chain couples TRBV20-1 to TRBJ2-7; D unclear. Looked up from germline, CDR1 is DFQATT and CDR2 is SNEGSKA (reference sequence). The CDR3 spans 11 residues. V was shortened by 1 base and J by 3 bases, with 4 bases between the two germline ends. The CDR3 nucleotides are TGCAGTGCTAGAGGGGACTACGAGCAGTACTTC. This gives the protein CSARGDYEQYF.

The rearrangement uses TRBV20-1 and TRBJ2-6; D remains ambiguous. This CDR3 comprises 17 residues. The V end lost 1 base, the J end lost 4 bases, and 17 bases lay between the germline ends. In germline, CDR1 is DFQATT, CDR2 SNEGSKA (reference sequence). CDR3 residues: CSARARKWSVGANVLTF. Here the CDR3 DNA reads TGCAGTGCTAGAGCCCGGAAATGGTCGGTCGGGGCCAACGTCCTGACTTTC.

This clonotype was seen once. The junction departs from germline at one end; a sequencing error may be responsible. The chain combines TRBV10-2 with TRBJ2-7; D possibly corresponds to TRBD1 (6 bases). The V gene's germline CDR1 is WSHSY and CDR2 SAAADI. The CDR3 runs 11 residues. The CDR3 DNA follows: TGCGCCAGCAGGGACAGCTCTGTCGGCCGCTTC. Translating gives CASRDSSVGRF.

The chain is built from TRBV3-1 and TRBJ2-2; the D is unclear. CDR1 and CDR2 from the germline V gene are LGHDT and YNNKEL (reference sequence). The CDR3 runs 14 residues. V was pared by 0 bases and J by 3 bases, with 5 bases between. CDR3 sequence (DNA): TGTGCCAGCAGCCAAGAGGCGTACACCGGGGAGCTGTTTTTT. It yields the protein CASSQEAYTGELFF.

This chain uses TRBV7-2 with TRBJ2-7; a possible D gene is TRBD1 (5 bases). V dropped 3 bases and J dropped 0 bases, with 18 bases sitting between them. The CDR3 is 17 amino acids. Germline values: CDR1 SGHTA, CDR2 FQGNSA. Written as DNA, the CDR3 is TGTGCCAGCAGCTTCCTCGGCAACAGGCCCCTCTCCTACGAGCAGTACTTC. The encoded protein is CASSFLGNRPLSYEQYF.

The chain is built from TRBV7-9 and TRBJ2-5; a weak D match, TRBD2 (5 bases). Germline V gene data show CDR1 as SEHNR and CDR2 as FQNEAQ (reference sequence). The CDR3 length is 15 residues. V was pared by 0 bases and J by 5 bases, with 13 bases between. The CDR3 DNA is TGTGCCAGCAGCTTAGCTGCCGGGGTCGGGGAGACCCAGTACTTC. Translation gives CASSLAAGVGETQYF.

At least ten counts were recorded for this clonotype. The chain is built from TRBV3-1 and TRBJ2-7; D gene ambiguous. The CDR3 extends over 14 amino acids. Trimming took off 1 base at V and 2 bases at J, with 9 bases between the two ends. Germline-derived CDR1 and CDR2 are LGHDT and YNNKEL (reference sequence). CDR3 bases: TGTGCCAGCAGCCAAGTAATGACTGCCTACGAGCAGTACTTC. It encodes CASSQVMTAYEQYF.

The chain employs TRBV27 and TRBJ2-7, with 9 bases lining up with TRBD1. CDR1 and CDR2 (germline): MNHEY, SMNVEV (reference sequence). The CDR3 consists of 15 residues. The ends lost 6 bases at V and 5 bases at J; junction bases unmatched: 11. The CDR3 DNA sequence: TGTGCCAGCAGCAGCGCACAGGGGGCCCCCGACGAGCAGTACTTC. Translating gives CASSSAQGAPDEQYF.

The J gene is TRBJ2-1, the V gene TRBV9, with D maybe TRBD2 (5 bases). CDR1 is SGDLS and CDR2 is YYNGEE in the germline V gene. The CDR3 has 15 residues. With 1 base removed from V and 9 bases from J, the gap between germline ends came to 17 bases. This CDR3 reads CASSVTRVPRREQFF. Here the CDR3 DNA reads TGTGCCAGCAGCGTAACGCGGGTTCCCCGGCGTGAGCAGTTCTTC.

This clonotype was seen repeatedly, ten times or more. Compared with germline, one end of the junction differs, possibly owing to a read error. V and J are TRBV12-3 or TRBV12-4 and TRBJ2-1; TRBD2 matches at 8 bases. There are 14 residues in the CDR3. The CDR3 bases are TGTGCCAGCAGTATAGCGGGACCCTCCTATGAGCAGTTCTTC. This codes for CASSIAGPSYEQFF.